The present entry profiles one TCR beta chain with its context. Its antigen is undetermined. One entry per CDR3 protein results from TCRdb running MiXCR on the 5' RACE reads. This sample has 55,000 to 75,000 distinct CDR3 sequences, with about 7.7% found just once. This entry belongs to a study of early T cells in non-severe SARS-CoV-2 infection. In the study overall: The study sequenced bulk RNA from unsorted whole blood, with chains unpaired.

Trimming removed 1 base from V and 2 bases from J, with 12 bases in between. Per the germline V gene, CDR1 is DFQATT and CDR2 is SNEGSKA (reference sequence). The CDR3 sequence is 14 residues long. Study conclusions and caveats: Database matching using VDJdb favored anti-spike CD8 responses, with private and CD4 specificities left missing.

Source material: whole blood. J is TRBJ2-7 and V is TRBV20-1; D not resolved. The source is an adult who was a healthcare worker with PCR-confirmed SARS-CoV-2 infection or an uninfected control (not recorded which). CDR3 in amino acids: CSARAPGSTYEQYF. The CDR3 bases are TGCAGTGCTAGAGCCCCGGGCAGTACCTACGAGCAGTACTTC.